The 30 T cell receptor beta chains in this list originate from one sample, sequenced in a study of cytomegalovirus exposure and HLA in healthy donors. The study ran its PCR with 60 Vbeta and 13 Jbeta primers. Profiled with immunoSEQ multiplex PCR; TCRdb holds only in-frame clones, not every one. Of tens of thousands of clones in the sample, 70% to 85% were seen once. Sequences were obtained from PBMCs. These receptors all stem from a woman between 45 and 60 years old in good health and CMV-seronegative.

CDR3 in DNA: TGTGCCAGCAGCACGAGGGCAGGGGAAACGTCTGAAGCTTTCTTT. It encodes CASSTRAGETSEAFF. The chain links TRBV5-4 to TRBJ1-1; D perhaps matches TRBD1 (6 bases). The V gene's germline CDR1 is SGHNT and CDR2 YYREEE (reference sequence). With 4 bases removed from V and 6 bases from J, the gap between germline ends came to 19 bases. This CDR3 contains 15 residues.

This chain connects TRBV5-5 to TRBJ2-7, with D perhaps TRBD1 (5 bases). Looked up from germline, CDR1 is SGHKS and CDR2 is YYEKEE (reference sequence). The CDR3 is made up of 14 amino acids. Trimming cost V 3 bases and J 2 bases, with 12 bases left between them. In nucleotides, the CDR3 is TGTGCCAGCAGCTCCGACAGTAAGACCTACGAGCAGTACTTC. Translating gives CASSSDSKTYEQYF.

The chain combines TRBV5-1 with TRBJ2-6; 9 bases align to TRBD1. Germline V lookup: CDR1 SGHRS, CDR2 YFSETQ. With 4 bases clipped from V and 3 bases from J, the junction kept 5 bases outside the gene matches. This CDR3 contains 16 residues. The CDR3 loop reads CASSRQGDGGANVLTF. The CDR3 DNA reads as TGCGCCAGCAGCCGACAGGGGGACGGTGGGGCCAACGTCCTGACTTTC.

The table lists this clone with a count of one. CDR3 amino acids: CASSMHRQGYEQYF. CDR3 DNA: TGTGCCAGCAGTATGCACCGACAGGGCTACGAGCAGTACTTC. The chain couples TRBV28 to TRBJ2-5, with 7 bases aligning to TRBD1. The J call may be mistaken, given a closer DNA end match to TRBJ2-7. The CDR3 totals 14 residues. CDR1 MDHEN and CDR2 SYDVKM come from the germline V gene.

V gene TRBV5-1 combines with J gene TRBJ1-4, with 8 bases matching TRBD1. V lost 0 bases to trimming and J lost 4 bases; unmatched junction nucleotides: 5. Germline CDR1 SGHRS, CDR2 YFSETQ. The CDR3 is 16 residues long. The CDR3 reads CASSLAGTGRNEKLFF. The CDR3 DNA reads TGCGCCAGCAGCTTGGCAGGGACAGGACGTAATGAAAAACTGTTTTTT.

About this clone: Relative to the germline gene, one junction end is altered; a read error may explain this. The CDR3 region has the DNA TGTGCCAGCAGCTTAGGACTAGAAGGCTCCTTCGAGCAGTACTTC. This encodes CASSLGLEGSFEQYF. This chain links TRBV9 with TRBJ2-7; TRBD2 agrees at 7 bases. CDR1 and CDR2 from the germline V gene are SGDLS and YYNGEE. The CDR3 length is 15 residues.

This clone has a single count. V gene TRBV19 combines with J gene TRBJ1-4; D ambiguous. Germline lookup yields CDR1 LNHDA and CDR2 SQIVND (reference sequence). The V gene lost 11 bases and the J gene lost 5 bases, with 9 bases spanning the gap. The CDR3 runs to 11 residues. DNA of the CDR3: TGTGCCCTCTGGGAGAATGAAAAACTGTTTTTT. Amino acids: CALWENEKLFF.

This sequence joins TRBV5-1 and TRBJ2-2; D gene ambiguous. Trimming pared 0 bases from V and 6 bases from J, leaving 15 bases between. Germline V gene lookup returns CDR1 SGHRS and CDR2 YFSETQ. The CDR3 extends over 16 amino acids. DNA of the CDR3: TGCGCCAGCAGCTTGGAGGCAGGCCTAAACGCCGGGGAGCTGTTTTTT. Amino acids: CASSLEAGLNAGELFF.

The V and J genes are TRBV5-1 and TRBJ2-7; 12 bases map to TRBD2. The CDR3 sequence is 15 residues long. The J segment lost 1 base and the V segment lost 7 bases, leaving 6 bases of the junction unmatched. Germline CDR1 and CDR2: SGHRS and YFSETQ. CDR3 amino acids: CASCSGLAGSYEQYF. The CDR3 DNA follows: TGCGCCAGCTGCTCGGGACTAGCGGGTTCCTACGAGCAGTACTTC.

The V call is TRBV12-5, the J call TRBJ1-5, with 9 bases matching TRBD1. Germline CDR1 and CDR2: LGHNT and FRNRAP. Germline trimming cut 5 bases from V and 6 bases from J; bases unmatched to any gene: 8. The CDR3 has 15 residues. The CDR3 nucleotides are TGTGCTAGTGGTCCGGGACAGGGATGGGGTCAGCCCCAGCATTTT. Its translation: CASGPGQGWGQPQHF. The whole variable domain, remainder taken from reference TRBV12-5 and TRBJ1-5, is DARVTQTPRHKVTEMGQEVTMRCQPILGHNTVFWYRQTMMQGLELLAYFRNRAPLDDSGMPKDRFSAEMPDATLATLKIQPSEPRDSAVYFCASGPGQGWGQPQHFGDGTRLSIL.

The chain links TRBV10-1 to TRBJ2-7; 7 bases match TRBD1. With V trimmed by 6 bases and J by 9 bases, 20 bases remained unmatched. The CDR3 extends over 16 amino acids. Looked up from germline, CDR1 is WNHNN and CDR2 is SYGVQD (reference sequence). The CDR3 reads CASSGGQADPVSVQYF. CDR3 DNA sequence: TGCGCCAGCAGCGGTGGACAGGCCGACCCAGTCTCGGTGCAGTACTTC.

V is TRBV7-3 and J is TRBJ2-1; 7 bases fit TRBD1. V gave up 4 bases and J gave up 1 base; unmatched junction bases: 13. Germline CDR1 is SGHTA and CDR2 is FQGTGA. The CDR3 contains 18 residues. The CDR3 loop is CASSSTGDRGISYNEQFF. In DNA, the CDR3 is TGTGCCAGCAGCTCCACAGGGGACCGTGGGATATCCTACAATGAGCAGTTCTTC. The entire variable domain, with the rest obtained from reference TRBV7-3 and TRBJ2-1, is as follows: GAGVSQTPSNKVTEKGKYVELRCDPISGHTALYWYRQSLGQGPEFLIYFQGTGAADDSGLPNDRFFAVRPEGSVSTLKIQRTERGDSAVYLCASSSTGDRGISYNEQFFGPGTRLTVL.

The rearrangement joins TRBV5-1 to TRBJ1-2; 11 nucleotides align to TRBD1. The V and J ends lost 4 bases and 6 bases, in that order; junction bases with no gene match: 5. The CDR3 runs 14 residues. Per the germline V gene, CDR1 is SGHRS and CDR2 is YFSETQ. The CDR3 bases are TGCGCCAGCAGCAGGGGACAGGGGGACGATGGCTACACCTTC. Its protein is CASSRGQGDDGYTF.

The chain combines TRBV4-3 with TRBJ2-7; D possibly corresponds to TRBD2 (5 bases). With 4 bases removed from V and 2 bases from J, the gap between germline ends came to 18 bases. CDR3 length: 16 residues. Germline V gene lookup returns CDR1 LGHNA and CDR2 YSLEER. The CDR3 DNA sequence: TGCGCCAGCAGCCGGCGGGCGACACCGTTTGCCTACGAGCAGTACGTC. Protein: CASSRRATPFAYEQYV.

The chain joins TRBV4-2 to TRBJ2-3; 9 bases agree with TRBD2. In germline, CDR1 is LGHNA, CDR2 YNFKEQ. V shed 6 bases and J 3 bases; nucleotides not matched to a gene: 4. The CDR3 spans 14 residues. The CDR3 sequence is CASRSSGGTDTQYF. DNA for the CDR3: TGTGCCAGCAGATCGAGCGGGGGGACAGATACGCAGTATTTT.

The V call is TRBV6-6, the J call TRBJ2-7; D might be TRBD2 (5 bases). The CDR3 sequence is 14 residues long. Germline V gives CDR1 MNHNY, CDR2 SVGAGI (reference sequence). The germline V and J ends were trimmed by 7 bases and 6 bases, with 19 bases remaining between them. The CDR3 loop reads CASTVYQRGGEQYF. The DNA of the CDR3 is TGTGCCAGCACCGTATACCAACGGGGTGGCGAGCAGTACTTC.

This clone was counted a single time. The genes are TRBV6-5 and TRBJ2-5; TRBD2 matches at 8 bases. Looked up from germline, CDR1 is MNHEY and CDR2 is SVGAGI. V was clipped by 6 bases and J by 4 bases; unmatched bases: 7. The CDR3 runs 14 residues. This chain's CDR3 is CASSQREPPETQYF. In DNA form, the CDR3 reads TGTGCCAGCAGCCAGCGGGAGCCTCCAGAGACCCAGTACTTC.

The CDR3 sequence is CASRGQGSTGELFF. The CDR3 bases are TGTGCCAGCAGGGGACAGGGGTCCACCGGGGAGCTGTTTTTT. The chain carries TRBV6-1 and TRBJ2-2; 10 nucleotides match TRBD1. This CDR3 region has 14 residues. CDR1 is MNHNS and CDR2 is SASEGT in the germline V gene. V shed 6 bases, J shed 4 bases, and the junction held 2 bases outside the gene matches.

The CDR3 region has the DNA TGCAGCGTTGAGCAGGGGCGAGCCAAAAACATTCAGTACTTC. Translation gives CSVEQGRAKNIQYF. The chain joins TRBV29-1 to TRBJ2-4, with a possible D match to TRBD1 (6 bases). CDR3 length equals 14 residues. The V gene's germline CDR1 is SQVTM and CDR2 ANQGSEA. Trimming took off 3 bases at V and 0 bases at J, with 9 bases between the two ends.

The chain carries TRBV5-1 and TRBJ2-3; 7 nucleotides line up with TRBD1. The ends lost 0 bases at V and 6 bases at J; junction bases unmatched: 4. The CDR3 sequence is 14 residues long. CDR1 and CDR2 (germline): SGHRS, YFSETQ. CDR3 residues: CASSLVTGVDTQYF. The CDR3 region has the DNA TGCGCCAGCAGCTTGGTTACAGGGGTCGATACGCAGTATTTT.

The chain couples TRBV7-9 to TRBJ2-7, with D uncertain. In germline, CDR1 is SEHNR, CDR2 FQNEAQ (reference sequence). The length of the CDR3 is 12 residues. V was trimmed by 5 bases and J by 5 bases, leaving 10 bases between them. In nucleotides, the CDR3 is TGTGCCAGCAGCCTGGCCTCAAACGAGCAGTACTTC. Amino acids: CASSLASNEQYF.

The chain links TRBV7-2 to TRBJ2-5, with a weak D call TRBD1 (6 bases). V dropped 1 base and J dropped 5 bases, with 14 bases sitting between them. Germline assignment: CDR1 SGHTA and CDR2 FQGNSA. This CDR3 has 15 amino acids. The CDR3, as DNA: TGTGCCAGCAGCTTAGTGAACAGGGAGAGGGAGACCCAGTACTTC. It encodes CASSLVNRERETQYF.

The chain is built from TRBV27 and TRBJ2-1; the match to TRBD1 covers 8 bases. Germline-derived CDR1 and CDR2 are MNHEY and SMNVEV (reference sequence). The CDR3 has 15 residues. With 5 bases clipped from V and 7 bases from J, the junction kept 10 bases outside the gene matches. The CDR3 DNA is TGTGCCAGCAGTGGACAGGGAAATGGGGAGAATGAGCAGTTCTTC. This codes for CASSGQGNGENEQFF.

J is TRBJ2-7 and V is TRBV25-1, with 9 bases identical to TRBD1. In germline, CDR1 is MGHDK, CDR2 SYGVNS. The CDR3 has 14 residues. Trimming removed 2 bases from V and 3 bases from J; junction bases left unmatched: 2. The CDR3 region is CASSEPGQGYEQYF. CDR3 DNA sequence: TGTGCCAGCAGTGAACCGGGACAGGGCTACGAGCAGTACTTC.

This chain joins TRBV9 and TRBJ1-4; D is unclear. The CDR3 covers 13 residues. Trimming shortened V by 3 bases and J by 7 bases, and 10 bases separated the two germline ends. Germline-derived CDR1 and CDR2 are SGDLS and YYNGEE. The CDR3 protein is CASSALGSEKLFF. As DNA, the CDR3 is TGTGCCAGCAGCGCCTTGGGCAGTGAAAAACTGTTTTTT.

This clone was seen a few times. The chain is built from TRBV10-3 and TRBJ2-6, with D possibly TRBD1 on 6 matching bases. The CDR3 has 21 amino acids. Germline CDR1 ENHRY, CDR2 SYGVKD. V lost 0 bases, J lost 0 bases, and 21 bases lay in between. In DNA form, the CDR3 reads TGTGCCATCAGTGAGTCGGGGCCTTTTGGACAGCTTTTCTCTGGGGCCAACGTCCTGACTTTC. This gives the protein CAISESGPFGQLFSGANVLTF.

This clone was counted only a few times. CDR3 nucleotides: TGTGCCAGCAGCTTATCTGGACAGAGTGGAAACACCATATATTTT. Amino acids: CASSLSGQSGNTIYF. J is TRBJ1-3 and V is TRBV7-2, with a tentative D call TRBD1 (6 bases). There are 15 residues in the CDR3. Germline V lookup: CDR1 SGHTA, CDR2 FQGNSA. V was pared by 2 bases and J by 3 bases, with 11 bases between.

The rearrangement uses TRBV7-9 and TRBJ2-1; perhaps TRBD1 as D (6 bases). This CDR3 contains 14 residues. V was shortened by 10 bases and J by 5 bases, with 18 bases between the two germline ends. Germline assignment: CDR1 SEHNR and CDR2 FQNEAQ (reference sequence). The DNA for the CDR3 is TGTGCCACCAATCCTGGCAGGGGTGACAATGAGCAGTTCTTC. As protein: CATNPGRGDNEQFF.

The table lists this clone with a count of one. V usage is TRBV5-4 and J usage is TRBJ1-3; 9 nucleotides line up with TRBD1. CDR1 SGHNT and CDR2 YYREEE come from the germline V gene (reference sequence). The CDR3 totals 15 residues. Unmatched junction bases numbered 6, after V lost 1 base and J lost 7 bases. CDR3: CASSLTGGTFNTIYF. Written as DNA, the CDR3 is TGTGCCAGCAGCTTGACAGGGGGCACATTTAACACCATATATTTT.

J is TRBJ1-2 and V is TRBV27; D gene uncertain. The CDR3 spans 13 residues. Trimming left V 3 bases short and J 3 bases short, with 8 bases between. Germline CDR1 MNHEY, CDR2 SMNVEV (reference sequence). The CDR3, as DNA: TGTGCCAGCAGTTTGGGCGGGGACTATGGCTACACCTTC. It yields the protein CASSLGGDYGYTF.